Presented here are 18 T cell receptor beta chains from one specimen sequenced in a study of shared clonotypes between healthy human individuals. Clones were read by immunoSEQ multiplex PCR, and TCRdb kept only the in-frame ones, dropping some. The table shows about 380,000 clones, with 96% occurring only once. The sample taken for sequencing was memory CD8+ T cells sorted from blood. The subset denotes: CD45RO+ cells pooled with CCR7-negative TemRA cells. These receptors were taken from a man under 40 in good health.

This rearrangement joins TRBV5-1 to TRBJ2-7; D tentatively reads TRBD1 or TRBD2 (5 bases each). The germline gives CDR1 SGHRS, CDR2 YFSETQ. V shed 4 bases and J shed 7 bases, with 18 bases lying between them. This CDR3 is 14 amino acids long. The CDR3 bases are TGCGCCAGCAGCGACTGGACGGGGCTGGGGGAGCAGTACTTC. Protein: CASSDWTGLGEQYF.

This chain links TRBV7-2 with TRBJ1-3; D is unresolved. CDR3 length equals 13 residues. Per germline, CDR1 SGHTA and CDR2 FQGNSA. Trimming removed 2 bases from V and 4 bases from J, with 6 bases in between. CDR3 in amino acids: CASSLRGGNTIYF. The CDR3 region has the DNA TGTGCCAGCAGCTTACGGGGAGGAAACACCATATATTTT.

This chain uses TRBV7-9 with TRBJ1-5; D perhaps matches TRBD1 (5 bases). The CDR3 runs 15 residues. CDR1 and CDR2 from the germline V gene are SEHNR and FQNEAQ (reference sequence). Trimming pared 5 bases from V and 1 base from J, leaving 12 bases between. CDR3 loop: CASSPFWDSNQPQHF. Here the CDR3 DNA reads TGTGCCAGCAGCCCATTTTGGGACAGCAATCAGCCCCAGCATTTT.

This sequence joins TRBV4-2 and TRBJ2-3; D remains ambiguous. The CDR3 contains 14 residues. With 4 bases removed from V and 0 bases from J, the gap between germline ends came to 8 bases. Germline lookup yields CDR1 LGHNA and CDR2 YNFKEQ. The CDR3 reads CASSRGKSTDTQYF. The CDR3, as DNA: TGTGCCAGCAGCCGGGGTAAAAGCACAGATACGCAGTATTTT.

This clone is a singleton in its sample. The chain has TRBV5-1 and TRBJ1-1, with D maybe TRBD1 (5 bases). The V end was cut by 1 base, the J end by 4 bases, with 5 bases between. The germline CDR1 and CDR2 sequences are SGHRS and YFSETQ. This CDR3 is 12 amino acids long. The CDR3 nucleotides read TGCGCCAGCAGCTTGACAGGCACTGAAGCTTTCTTT. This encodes CASSLTGTEAFF.

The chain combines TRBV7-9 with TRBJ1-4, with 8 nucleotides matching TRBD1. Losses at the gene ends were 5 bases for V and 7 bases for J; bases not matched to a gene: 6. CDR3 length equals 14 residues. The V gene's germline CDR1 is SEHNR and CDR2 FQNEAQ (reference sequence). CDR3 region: CASSVTGGGEKLFF. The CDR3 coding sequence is TGTGCCAGCAGCGTTACAGGGGGTGGTGAAAAACTGTTTTTT.

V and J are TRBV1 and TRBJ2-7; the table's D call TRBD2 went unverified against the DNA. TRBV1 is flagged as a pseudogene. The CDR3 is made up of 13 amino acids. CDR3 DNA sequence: TGCACCAGCAGCCGGCTAGCCGCATACGAGCAGTACTTC. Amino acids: CTSSRLAAYEQYF.

The CDR3 region is CASSLSSRTYEQYF. The CDR3, as DNA: TGTGCCAGCAGTTTATCATCACGGACCTACGAGCAGTACTTC. The rearrangement uses TRBV28 and TRBJ2-7; D gene ambiguous. Germline assignment: CDR1 MDHEN and CDR2 SYDVKM. The CDR3 runs 14 residues. The V end lost 1 base, the J end lost 2 bases, and 9 bases lay between the germline ends.

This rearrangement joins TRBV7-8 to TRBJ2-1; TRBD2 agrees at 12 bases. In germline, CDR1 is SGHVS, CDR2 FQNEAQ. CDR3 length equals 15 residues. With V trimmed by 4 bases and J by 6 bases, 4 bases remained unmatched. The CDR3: CASSSSSGRANEQFF. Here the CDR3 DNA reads TGTGCCAGCAGCTCATCTAGCGGGAGGGCCAATGAGCAGTTCTTC.

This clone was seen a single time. The CDR3 sequence is CASSQESRGNEQFF. CDR3 DNA sequence: TGCGCCAGCAGCCAAGAATCCAGGGGTAATGAGCAGTTCTTC. J is TRBJ2-1 and V is TRBV4-1; tentatively, D is TRBD1 (6 bases). Germline V CDR1 and CDR2: MGHRA, YSYEKL. The CDR3 spans 14 residues. V lost 0 bases and J 7 bases, leaving 10 bases between the germline ends.

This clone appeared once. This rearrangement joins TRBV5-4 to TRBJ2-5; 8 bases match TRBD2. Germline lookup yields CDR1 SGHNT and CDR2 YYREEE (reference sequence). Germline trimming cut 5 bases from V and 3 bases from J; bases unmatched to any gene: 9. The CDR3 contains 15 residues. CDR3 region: CASSSLAGPKETQYF. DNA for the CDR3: TGTGCCAGCAGTTCGTTAGCGGGACCTAAAGAGACCCAGTACTTC.

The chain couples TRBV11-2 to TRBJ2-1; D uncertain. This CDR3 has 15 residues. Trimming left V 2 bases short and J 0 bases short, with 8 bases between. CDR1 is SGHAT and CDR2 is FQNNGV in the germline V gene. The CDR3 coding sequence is TGTGCCAGCAGCTTAAGGGCAGACTCCTACAATGAGCAGTTCTTC. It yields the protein CASSLRADSYNEQFF. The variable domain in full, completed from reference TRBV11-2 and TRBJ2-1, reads EAGVAQSPRYKIIEKRQSVAFWCNPISGHATLYWYQQILGQGPKLLIQFQNNGVVDDSQLPKDRFSAERLKGVDSTLKIQPAKLEDSAVYLCASSLRADSYNEQFFGPGTRLTVL.

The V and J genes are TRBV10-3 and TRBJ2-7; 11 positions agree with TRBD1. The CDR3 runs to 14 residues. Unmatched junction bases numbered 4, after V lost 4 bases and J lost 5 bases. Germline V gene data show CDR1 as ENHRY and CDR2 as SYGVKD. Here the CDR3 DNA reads TGTGCCATCAGTGGGACAGGGGGCGGGGACGAGCAGTACTTC. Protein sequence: CAISGTGGGDEQYF.

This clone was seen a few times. The CDR3 loop is CATLPGLYYEQYF. CDR3 DNA sequence: TGTGCCACCCTACCGGGACTCTACTACGAGCAGTACTTC. The V call is TRBV6-1, the J call TRBJ2-7, with a weak D call TRBD2 (6 bases). The CDR3 is 13 amino acids. CDR1 is MNHNS, CDR2 SASEGT, per germline. Between the trimmed V and J ends, which lost 10 bases and 3 bases, there was a span of 16 bases.

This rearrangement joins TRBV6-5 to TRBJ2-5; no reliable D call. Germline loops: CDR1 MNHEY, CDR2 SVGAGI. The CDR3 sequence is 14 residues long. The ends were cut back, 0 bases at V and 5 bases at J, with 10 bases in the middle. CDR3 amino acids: CASSYSGRLETQYF. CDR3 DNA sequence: TGTGCCAGCAGTTACTCCGGACGATTGGAGACCCAGTACTTC.

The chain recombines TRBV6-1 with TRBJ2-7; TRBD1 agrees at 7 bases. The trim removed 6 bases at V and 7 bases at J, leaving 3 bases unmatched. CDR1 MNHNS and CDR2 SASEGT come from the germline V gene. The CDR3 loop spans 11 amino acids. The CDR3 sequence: CASRTGNEQYF. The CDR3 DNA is TGTGCCAGCAGGACAGGGAATGAGCAGTACTTC.

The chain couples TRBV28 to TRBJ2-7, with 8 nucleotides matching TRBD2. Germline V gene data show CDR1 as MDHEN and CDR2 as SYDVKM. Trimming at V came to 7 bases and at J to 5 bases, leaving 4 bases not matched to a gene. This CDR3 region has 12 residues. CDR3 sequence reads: CASNDSGNEQYF. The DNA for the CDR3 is TGTGCCAGCAATGATAGCGGGAACGAGCAGTACTTC.

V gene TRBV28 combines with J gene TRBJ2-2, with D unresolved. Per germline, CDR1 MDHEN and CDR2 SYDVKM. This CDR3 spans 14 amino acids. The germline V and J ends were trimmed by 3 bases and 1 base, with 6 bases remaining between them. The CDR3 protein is CASSFGRNTGELFF. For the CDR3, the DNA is TGTGCCAGCAGTTTTGGCAGGAACACCGGGGAGCTGTTTTTT.